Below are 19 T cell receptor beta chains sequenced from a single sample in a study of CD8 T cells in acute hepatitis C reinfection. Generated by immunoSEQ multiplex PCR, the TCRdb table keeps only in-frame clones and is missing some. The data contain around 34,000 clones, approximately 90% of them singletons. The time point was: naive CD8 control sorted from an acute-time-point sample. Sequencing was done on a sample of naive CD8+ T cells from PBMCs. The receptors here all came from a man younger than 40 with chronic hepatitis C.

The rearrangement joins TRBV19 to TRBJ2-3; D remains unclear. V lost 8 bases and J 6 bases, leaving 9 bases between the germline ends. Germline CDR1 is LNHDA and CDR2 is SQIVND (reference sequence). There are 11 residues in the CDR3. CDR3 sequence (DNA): TGTGCCAGTGGGCTTCTGGATACGCAGTATTTT. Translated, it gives CASGLLDTQYF.

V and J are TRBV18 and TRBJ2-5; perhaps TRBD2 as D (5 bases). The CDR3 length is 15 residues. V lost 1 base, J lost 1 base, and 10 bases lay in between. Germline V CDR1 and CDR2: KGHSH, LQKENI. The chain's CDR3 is CASSPRMDFQETQYF. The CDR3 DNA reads TGTGCCAGCTCACCACGCATGGACTTCCAAGAGACCCAGTACTTC.

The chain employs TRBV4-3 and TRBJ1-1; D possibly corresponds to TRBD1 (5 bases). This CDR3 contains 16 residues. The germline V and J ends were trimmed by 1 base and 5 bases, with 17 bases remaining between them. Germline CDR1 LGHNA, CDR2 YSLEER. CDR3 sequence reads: CASSQVLSGEGTEAFF. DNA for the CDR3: TGCGCCAGCAGCCAAGTCCTCTCGGGGGAAGGAACTGAAGCTTTCTTT.

The CDR3 protein is CASGLVREFFDSSYEQYF. The DNA for the CDR3 is TGTGCTAGTGGTTTGGTACGGGAATTCTTCGACTCCTCCTACGAGCAGTACTTC. This rearrangement joins TRBV12-5 to TRBJ2-7; TRBD2 is a possible D gene (5 bases). CDR1 and CDR2 from the germline V gene are LGHNT and FRNRAP. This CDR3 contains 18 residues. With 0 bases removed from V and 0 bases from J, the gap between germline ends came to 18 bases.

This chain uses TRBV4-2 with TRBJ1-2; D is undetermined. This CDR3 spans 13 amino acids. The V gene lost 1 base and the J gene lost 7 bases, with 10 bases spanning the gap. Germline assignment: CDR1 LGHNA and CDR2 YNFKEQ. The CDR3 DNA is TGTGCCAGCAGCCAAGTGGCTGGCTCTGGCTACACCTTC. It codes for CASSQVAGSGYTF.

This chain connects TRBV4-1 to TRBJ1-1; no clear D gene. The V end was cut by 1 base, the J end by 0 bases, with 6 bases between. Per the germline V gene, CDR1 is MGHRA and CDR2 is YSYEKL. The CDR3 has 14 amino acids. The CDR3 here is CASSQADLNTEAFF. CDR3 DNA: TGCGCCAGCAGCCAAGCGGATCTGAACACTGAAGCTTTCTTT.

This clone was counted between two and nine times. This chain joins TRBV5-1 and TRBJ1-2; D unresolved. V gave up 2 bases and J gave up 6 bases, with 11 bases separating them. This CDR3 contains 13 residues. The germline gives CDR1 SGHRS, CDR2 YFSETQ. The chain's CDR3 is CASSFTDGDGYTF. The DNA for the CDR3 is TGCGCCAGCAGCTTCACGGATGGGGATGGCTACACCTTC. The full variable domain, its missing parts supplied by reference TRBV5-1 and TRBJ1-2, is KAGVTQTPRYLIKTRGQQVTLSCSPISGHRSVSWYQQTPGQGLQFLFEYFSETQRNKGNFPGRFSGRQFSNSRSEMNVSTLELGDSALYLCASSFTDGDGYTFGSGTRLTVV.

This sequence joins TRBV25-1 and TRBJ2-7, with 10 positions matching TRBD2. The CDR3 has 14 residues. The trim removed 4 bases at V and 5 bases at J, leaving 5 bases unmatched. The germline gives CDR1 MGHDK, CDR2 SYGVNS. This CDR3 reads CASSGLAGVNEQYF. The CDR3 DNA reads TGTGCCAGCAGTGGTCTAGCGGGAGTCAACGAGCAGTACTTC.

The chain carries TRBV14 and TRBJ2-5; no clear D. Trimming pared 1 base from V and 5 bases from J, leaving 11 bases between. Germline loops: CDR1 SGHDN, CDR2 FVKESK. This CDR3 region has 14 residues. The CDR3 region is CASSQVTTRETQYF. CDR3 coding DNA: TGTGCCAGCAGCCAAGTCACCACGAGGGAGACCCAGTACTTC.

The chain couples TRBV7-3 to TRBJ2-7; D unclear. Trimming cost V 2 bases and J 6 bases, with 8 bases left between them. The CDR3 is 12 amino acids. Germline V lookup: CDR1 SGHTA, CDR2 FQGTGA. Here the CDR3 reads CASSLGSGEQYF. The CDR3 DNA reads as TGTGCCAGCAGCTTAGGTTCTGGCGAGCAGTACTTC. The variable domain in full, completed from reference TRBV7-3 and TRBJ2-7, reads GAGVSQTPSNKVTEKGKYVELRCDPISGHTALYWYRQSLGQGPEFLIYFQGTGAADDSGLPNDRFFAVRPEGSVSTLKIQRTERGDSAVYLCASSLGSGEQYFGPGTRLTVT.

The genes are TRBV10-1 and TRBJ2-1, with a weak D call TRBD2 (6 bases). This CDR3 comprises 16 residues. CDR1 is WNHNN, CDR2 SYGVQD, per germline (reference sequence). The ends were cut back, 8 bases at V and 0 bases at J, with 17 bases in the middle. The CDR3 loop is CASSGSAGDSYNEQFF. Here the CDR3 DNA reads TGCGCCAGCTCAGGGTCAGCGGGCGACTCCTACAATGAGCAGTTCTTC.

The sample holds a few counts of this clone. The CDR3 nucleotides read TGTGCCAGTAGTATAGACGGGGCCGTTTATCAGCCCCAGCATTTT. Protein: CASSIDGAVYQPQHF. This chain links TRBV19 with TRBJ1-5, with a tentative D call TRBD1 (5 bases). Germline V gene data show CDR1 as LNHDA and CDR2 as SQIVND (reference sequence). V was clipped by 0 bases and J by 5 bases, with 11 bases between them. The CDR3 covers 15 residues.

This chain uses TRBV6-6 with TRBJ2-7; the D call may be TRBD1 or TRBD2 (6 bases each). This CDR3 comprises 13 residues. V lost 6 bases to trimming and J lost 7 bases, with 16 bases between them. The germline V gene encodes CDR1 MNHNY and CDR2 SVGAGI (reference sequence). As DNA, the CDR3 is TGTGCCAGCAGCACTTCAGGGGCGGGAGAGCAGTACTTC. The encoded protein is CASSTSGAGEQYF.

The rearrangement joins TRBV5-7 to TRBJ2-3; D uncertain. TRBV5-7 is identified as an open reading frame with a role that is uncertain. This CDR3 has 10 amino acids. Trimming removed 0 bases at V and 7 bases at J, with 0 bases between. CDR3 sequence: CASSLDTQYF. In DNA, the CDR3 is TGTGCCAGCAGCTTGGATACGCAGTATTTT.

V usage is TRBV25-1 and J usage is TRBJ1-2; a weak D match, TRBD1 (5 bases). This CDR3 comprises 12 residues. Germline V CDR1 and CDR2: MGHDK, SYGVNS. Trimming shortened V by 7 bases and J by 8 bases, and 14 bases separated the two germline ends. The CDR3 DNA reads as TGTGCCAGCACCGGACAAACTTTGGGCTACACCTTC. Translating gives CASTGQTLGYTF.

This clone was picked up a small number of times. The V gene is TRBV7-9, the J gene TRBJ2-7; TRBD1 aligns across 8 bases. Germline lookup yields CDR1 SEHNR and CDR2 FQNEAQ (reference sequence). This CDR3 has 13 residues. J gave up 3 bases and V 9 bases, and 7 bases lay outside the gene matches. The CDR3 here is CASIQGESYEQYF. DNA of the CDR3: TGTGCCAGTATACAGGGGGAAAGCTACGAGCAGTACTTC.

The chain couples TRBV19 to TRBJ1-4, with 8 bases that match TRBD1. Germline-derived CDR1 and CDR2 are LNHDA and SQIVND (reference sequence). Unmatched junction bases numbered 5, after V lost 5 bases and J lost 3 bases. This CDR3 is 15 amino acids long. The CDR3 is CASSPQGAANEKLFF. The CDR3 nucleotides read TGTGCCAGTAGTCCTCAGGGGGCGGCTAATGAAAAACTGTTTTTT.

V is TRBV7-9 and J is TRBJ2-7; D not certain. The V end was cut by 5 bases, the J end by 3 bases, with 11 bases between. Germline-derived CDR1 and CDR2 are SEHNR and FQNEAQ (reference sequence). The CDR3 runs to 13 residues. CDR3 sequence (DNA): TGTGCCAGCAGCCCACCCCAGGTCTACGAGCAGTACTTC. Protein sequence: CASSPPQVYEQYF.

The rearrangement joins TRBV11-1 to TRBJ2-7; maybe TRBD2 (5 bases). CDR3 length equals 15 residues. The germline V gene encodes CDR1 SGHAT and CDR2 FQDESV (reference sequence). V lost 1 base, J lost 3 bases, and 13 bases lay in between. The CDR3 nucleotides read TGTGCCAGCAGCTTAGGTAGAGGGCAGCACTACGAGCAGTACTTC. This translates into CASSLGRGQHYEQYF.